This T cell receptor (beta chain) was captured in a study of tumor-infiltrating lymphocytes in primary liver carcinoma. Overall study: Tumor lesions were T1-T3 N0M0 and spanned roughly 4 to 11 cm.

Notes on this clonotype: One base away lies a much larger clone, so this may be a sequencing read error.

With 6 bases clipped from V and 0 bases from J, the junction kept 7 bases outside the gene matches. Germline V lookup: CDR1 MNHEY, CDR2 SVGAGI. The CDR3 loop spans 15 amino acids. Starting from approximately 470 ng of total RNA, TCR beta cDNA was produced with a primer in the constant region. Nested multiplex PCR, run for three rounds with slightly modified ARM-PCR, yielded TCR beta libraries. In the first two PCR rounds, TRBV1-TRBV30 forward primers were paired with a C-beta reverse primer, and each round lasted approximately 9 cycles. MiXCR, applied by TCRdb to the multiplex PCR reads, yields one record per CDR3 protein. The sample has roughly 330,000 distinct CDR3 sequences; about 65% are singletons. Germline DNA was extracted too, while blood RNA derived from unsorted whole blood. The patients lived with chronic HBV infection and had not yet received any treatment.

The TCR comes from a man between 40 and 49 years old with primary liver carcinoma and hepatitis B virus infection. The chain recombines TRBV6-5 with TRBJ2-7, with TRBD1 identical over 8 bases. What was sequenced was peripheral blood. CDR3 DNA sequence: TGTGCCAGCAGCCAGGGGGCCCCAAGCTCCTACGAGCAGTACTTC. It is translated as CASSQGAPSSYEQYF.